Presented here are 17 T cell receptor beta chains from one specimen sequenced in a study of shared clonotypes between healthy human individuals. Only in-frame clones appear in the TCRdb table, and some are missing; sequencing was by immunoSEQ multiplex PCR. Of 550,000 to 700,000 clones in the sample, around four fifths were seen once. Sequencing was performed on memory CD4+ T cells sorted from blood. This sample's subset: CD45RA-negative fraction. The source of these receptors is a woman under 40 in good health.

The J gene is TRBJ2-2, the V gene TRBV4-1, with 12 bases matching TRBD2. Germline V gene lookup returns CDR1 MGHRA and CDR2 YSYEKL. The V gene end was trimmed by 1 base and the J gene end by 7 bases; junction bases not matched to a gene: 7. The CDR3 extends over 17 amino acids. The CDR3 region is CASSQGLAGASVGELFF. In nucleotides, the CDR3 is TGCGCCAGCAGCCAAGGACTAGCGGGAGCTAGTGTCGGGGAGCTGTTTTTT.

The table lists this clone with a few counts. The rearrangement uses TRBV4-1 and TRBJ1-4; 8 bases fit TRBD1. The junction had 17 bases not matched to a gene; V was cut back by 3 bases and J by 5 bases. This CDR3 is 19 amino acids long. The germline V gene encodes CDR1 MGHRA and CDR2 YSYEKL. Written as DNA, the CDR3 is TGCGCCAGCAGCCACTCCCCGGCGGCTGGGACAGGCCACAATGAAAAACTGTTTTTT. It translates to CASSHSPAAGTGHNEKLFF.

V usage is TRBV27 and J usage is TRBJ1-5, with 10 bases fitting TRBD1. The CDR3 runs to 16 residues. With V trimmed by 2 bases and J by 2 bases, 3 bases remained unmatched. Germline V gene data show CDR1 as MNHEY and CDR2 as SMNVEV (reference sequence). The CDR3 loop is CASSLRGTGGNQPQHF. The CDR3 nucleotides read TGTGCCAGCAGTTTACGTGGGACAGGGGGCAATCAGCCCCAGCATTTT.

Only a few counts were recorded for this clone. J is TRBJ2-5 and V is TRBV27, with TRBD2 matching 8 bases. The CDR3 has 15 amino acids. Germline V gives CDR1 MNHEY, CDR2 SMNVEV (reference sequence). V shed 3 bases, J shed 11 bases, and the junction held 14 bases outside the gene matches. CDR3 loop: CASSFGREALGEQYF. In DNA, the CDR3 is TGTGCCAGCAGTTTTGGGCGGGAGGCCCTCGGGGAGCAGTACTTC.

This chain connects TRBV28 to TRBJ1-2; TRBD1 agrees at 7 bases. The CDR3 loop spans 14 amino acids. V shed 6 bases, J shed 2 bases, and the junction held 6 bases outside the gene matches. CDR1 and CDR2 from the germline V gene are MDHEN and SYDVKM. The chain's CDR3 is CASSLRGTNYGYTF. The DNA of the CDR3 is TGTGCCAGCAGCCTCAGGGGGACGAACTATGGCTACACCTTC.

The genes are TRBV7-3 and TRBJ2-1; unclear D gene. This CDR3 comprises 14 residues. CDR1 and CDR2 from the germline V gene are SGHTA and FQGTGA. V was clipped by 5 bases and J by 7 bases, with 15 bases between them. The CDR3 nucleotides are TGTGCCAGCAGCCCCCCCGGGCTGGATAATGAGCAGTTCTTC. This translates into CASSPPGLDNEQFF.

The chain employs TRBV6-4 and TRBJ2-5; the D is unclear. V lost 5 bases to trimming and J lost 2 bases, with 9 bases between them. Germline-derived CDR1 and CDR2 are MRHNA and SNTAGT. CDR3 size: 13 residues. Written as DNA, the CDR3 is TGTGCCAGCAGTCGGGCCCCGCAAGAGACCCAGTACTTC. Translating gives CASSRAPQETQYF.

This clone was observed a handful of times. The V and J genes are TRBV7-9 and TRBJ2-1; 7 nucleotides align to TRBD1. This CDR3 has 14 amino acids. Germline CDR1 is SEHNR and CDR2 is FQNEAQ (reference sequence). V was pared by 6 bases and J by 3 bases, with 5 bases of the junction left unmatched. CDR3 residues: CASSHPGGYNEQFF. CDR3 sequence (DNA): TGTGCCAGCAGTCATCCAGGGGGCTACAATGAGCAGTTCTTC.

The chain recombines TRBV28 with TRBJ1-2; 7 nucleotides align to TRBD1. The ends lost 4 bases at V and 8 bases at J; junction bases unmatched: 7. The germline V gene encodes CDR1 MDHEN and CDR2 SYDVKM. The CDR3 loop spans 13 amino acids. CDR3 nucleotides: TGTGCCAGCAGTTCGGCGACAGGGTACGGCTACACCTTC. It yields the protein CASSSATGYGYTF.

This rearrangement joins TRBV6-5 to TRBJ2-5; TRBD2 matches 7 bases. The germline V gene has CDR1 MNHEY and CDR2 SVGAGI. J was trimmed by 2 bases and V by 5 bases; bases with no gene match: 8. This CDR3 has 15 amino acids. The CDR3 is CASSPDWGGQETQYF. CDR3 in DNA: TGTGCCAGCAGTCCAGATTGGGGGGGACAAGAGACCCAGTACTTC.

The CDR3: CASSLVGGNEQFF. The CDR3 coding sequence is TGTGCCAGCAGCTTGGTAGGTGGAAATGAGCAGTTCTTC. This sequence joins TRBV5-4 and TRBJ2-1; D not resolved. V lost 0 bases and J 7 bases, leaving 8 bases between the germline ends. The CDR3 sequence is 13 residues long. The germline V gene encodes CDR1 SGHNT and CDR2 YYREEE (reference sequence).

This clone was seen a few times. The chain has TRBV5-1 and TRBJ2-5, with D maybe TRBD1 (5 bases). Per germline, CDR1 SGHRS and CDR2 YFSETQ. V was pared by 7 bases and J by 1 base, with 14 bases between. CDR3 length: 14 residues. CDR3 in DNA: TGCGCCAGCGCCCGGAAGGGGCCCCAAGAGACCCAGTACTTC. It translates to CASARKGPQETQYF.

Notes on this clone: Other DNA sequences in the sample encode the same CDR3. The chain is built from TRBV28 and TRBJ1-1; D is undetermined. Germline CDR1 MDHEN, CDR2 SYDVKM. Trimming removed 4 bases at V and 1 base at J, with 4 bases between. CDR3 length: 12 amino acids. CDR3: CASSSTNTEAFF. The CDR3 nucleotides are TGTGCCAGCAGTTCCACGAACACTGAAGCTTTCTTT. The whole variable domain, remainder taken from reference TRBV28 and TRBJ1-1, is DVKVTQSSRYLVKRTGEKVFLECVQDMDHENMFWYRQDPGLGLRLIYFSYDVKMKEKGDIPEGYSVSREKKERFSLILESASTNQTSMYLCASSSTNTEAFFGQGTRLTVV.

The CDR3 DNA reads as TGCGCCAGCAGCCAAGGGTTGGGACTAGCCCGGGAGACCCAGTACTTC. Translating it yields CASSQGLGLARETQYF. The V gene is TRBV4-1, the J gene TRBJ2-5; 9 nucleotides align to TRBD2. Germline V lookup: CDR1 MGHRA, CDR2 YSYEKL. The CDR3 covers 16 residues. V shed 1 base and J 5 bases; nucleotides not matched to a gene: 8.

The J gene is TRBJ2-5, the V gene TRBV9; D is unclear. The CDR3 is 15 residues long. Germline CDR1 reads SGDLS; CDR2 reads YYNGEE. V lost 0 bases and J lost 1, with 10 bases in between. This CDR3 reads CASSVGVQFQETQYF. In DNA, the CDR3 is TGTGCCAGCAGCGTAGGAGTACAGTTCCAAGAGACCCAGTACTTC.

This clone has ten or more counts. The chain uses TRBV5-1 and TRBJ1-4; TRBD1 is a possible D gene (5 bases). This CDR3 has 16 amino acids. CDR1 and CDR2 from the germline V gene are SGHRS and YFSETQ. The V and J ends lost 2 bases and 7 bases respectively, with 18 bases between them. The CDR3 DNA reads as TGCGCCAGCAGCTTACGGGCCCAGGGCTCATCTGAAAAACTGTTTTTT. Residues: CASSLRAQGSSEKLFF.

The chain carries TRBV30 and TRBJ1-1, with D possibly being TRBD1 (5 bases). Germline CDR1 GTSNPN, CDR2 SVGIG (reference sequence). The CDR3 is made up of 11 amino acids. Here the CDR3 reads CAGGLNTEAFF. The DNA of the CDR3 is TGTGCGGGGGGACTGAACACTGAAGCTTTCTTT.